The rows below give T cell receptor beta chains drawn from one sample of a study of T cells in localized non-small cell lung cancer. The protocol was immunoSEQ multiplex PCR, while the TCRdb copy is restricted to in-frame clones and leaves out a portion. The sample records 90,000 to 95,000 clones, approximately 90% being singletons. Source: peripheral blood, taken before any cancer treatment. The receptors originated from a man between 40 and 70 years old with stage I squamous cell lung carcinoma. Each CDR3 is given with its conserved first and last residue. The D gene is left open where the match is weak. Where a row states a size, it is once, few, many or the class of an expanded clone; other rows omit it.

j_gene | v_gene | abundance | d_gene | len | CDR3nt | CDR3aa
TRBJ1-6 | TRBV4-3 | NA | NA | 14 | TGCGCCAGCAGCCATCGGGGATTAGGTTCACCCCTCCACTTT | CASSHRGLGSPLHF
TRBJ2-1 | TRBV5-8 | NA | NA | 14 | TGTGCCAGCAGCTTGGTTCGGCAGGTTAATGAGCAGTTCTTC | CASSLVRQVNEQFF
TRBJ2-5 | TRBV5-5 | NA | TRBD2 | 17 | TGTGCCAGCAGCGTCCCGTTCGAGCGGGGGGGCAGGGAGACCCAGTACTTC | CASSVPFERGGRETQYF
TRBJ1-5 | TRBV7-9 | NA | NA | 16 | TGTGCCAGCAGCTTAGGTACAGGGAATAGCAATCAGCCCCAGCATTTT | CASSLGTGNSNQPQHF
TRBJ1-2 | TRBV6-5 | few | NA | 13 | TGTGCCAGCAGTTACTCGGGCGGTGATGGCTACACCTTC | CASSYSGGDGYTF
TRBJ2-7 | TRBV6-4 | NA | NA | 15 | TGTGCCAGCAGTGTCGCGCCAGGAGACTCCTACGAGCAGTACTTC | CASSVAPGDSYEQYF
TRBJ2-2 | TRBV29-1 | NA | NA | 13 | TGCAGCGTTGAGGGGGGCCGTACCGGGGAGCTGTTTTTT | CSVEGGRTGELFF
TRBJ1-1 | TRBV7-9 | few | TRBD1 | 15 | TGTGCCAGCAGCTTAGGGGACAGGAGGAACACTGAAGCTTTCTTT | CASSLGDRRNTEAFF
TRBJ2-7 | TRBV14 | NA | NA | 11 | TGTGCCAGCAGCCACTCCTACGAGCAGTACTTC | CASSHSYEQYF
TRBJ2-1 | TRBV6-6 | NA | NA | 16 | TGTGCCAGCAAGGGGCAGTCGGGGCCCCCGGGTTTGGAGCAGTTCTTC | CASKGQSGPPGLEQFF
TRBJ2-7 | TRBV28 | NA | NA | 14 | TGTGCCAGCTGCGACCTGGACAGCAGCTACGAGCAGTACTTC | CASCDLDSSYEQYF
TRBJ1-5 | TRBV10-1 | few | NA | 12 | TGCGCCAGTTCTGGAACGAATCAGCCCCAGCATTTT | CASSGTNQPQHF
TRBJ2-3 | TRBV5-1 | NA | NA | 14 | TGCGCCAGCAGCTCCTCCCCCTCCACAGATACGCAGTATTTT | CASSSSPSTDTQYF
TRBJ2-6 | TRBV7-7 | NA | NA | 21 | TGTGCCAGCAGCTGGGACACGGACCTTTCGGCAGACCCCTCTGGGGCCAACGTCCTGACTTTC | CASSWDTDLSADPSGANVLTF
TRBJ1-1 | TRBV5-4 | NA | NA | 15 | TGTGCCAGCAGCTTGGTTGGGGCCGGGAACACTGAAGCTTTCTTT | CASSLVGAGNTEAFF
TRBJ1-5 | TRBV4-2 | few | NA | 15 | TGTGCCAGCAGCCCAGGGTTTGAGGGCAATCAGCCCCAGCATTTT | CASSPGFEGNQPQHF
TRBJ2-1 | TRBV6-5 | NA | NA | 11 | TGTGCCAGCAGTTACCGTGATGAGCAGTTCTTC | CASSYRDEQFF
TRBJ1-1 | TRBV5-4 | NA | TRBD1 | 15 | TGTGCCAGCAGCTTGGGAGACGGCAGGGGGGTTGAAGCTTTCTTT | CASSLGDGRGVEAFF
TRBJ1-3 | TRBV29-1 | NA | NA | 13 | TGCAGCGTTGCTGAGTTCTCTGGAAACACCATATATTTT | CSVAEFSGNTIYF
TRBJ1-3 | TRBV9 | NA | NA | 16 | TGTGCCAGCAGCGTAGTGGAGGGCATTTATGGAAACACCATATATTTT | CASSVVEGIYGNTIYF
TRBJ2-2 | TRBV15 | once | TRBD1 | 14 | TGTGCCACTGGGGGGACAGGGGCCGCCGGGGAGCTGTTTTTT | CATGGTGAAGELFF
TRBJ1-6 | TRBV7-9 | NA | NA | 15 | TGTGCCAGCAGATCCGATGGGGGTTCGGGTTCACCCCTCCACTTT | CASRSDGGSGSPLHF
TRBJ2-1 | TRBV11-2 | NA | TRBD2 | 14 | TGTGCCAGCAGCCCCCTAGCGGGGAGAAATGAGCAGTTCTTC | CASSPLAGRNEQFF
TRBJ1-6 | TRBV6-1 | NA | NA | 14 | TGTGCCAGCAGTGAAGGAGGGCTGAATTCACCCCTCCACTTT | CASSEGGLNSPLHF
TRBJ1-1 | TRBV28 | few | NA | 17 | TGTGCCAGCAGTTTTGCAGGGCCCCGGGATTATAAGGCTGAAGCTTTCTTT | CASSFAGPRDYKAEAFF
TRBJ2-7 | TRBV5-1 | NA | TRBD1 | 14 | TGCGCCAGCAGCTTAACAGGGGGTACCTACGAGCAGTACTTC | CASSLTGGTYEQYF
TRBJ2-1 | TRBV23-1 | NA | TRBD1 | 14 | TGCGCCAGCAATCCCGGGACAGGGAACAATGAGCAGTTCTTC | CASNPGTGNNEQFF
TRBJ1-2 | TRBV5-1 | NA | NA | 16 | TGCGCCAGCGCCCCTAACGTACAGGCTATTAACTATGGCTACACCTTC | CASAPNVQAINYGYTF
TRBJ2-7 | TRBV5-1 | NA | NA | 15 | TGCGCCAGCAGCGGCGGGTCGCTCCCCACCTACGAGCAGTACTTC | CASSGGSLPTYEQYF
TRBJ2-6 | TRBV7-2 | NA | TRBD1 | 16 | TGTGCCAGCAGCCTAGGTGGGACAGGGGAGGGCAACGTCCTGACTTTC | CASSLGGTGEGNVLTF
TRBJ2-7 | TRBV11-1 | NA | NA | 14 | TGTGCCAGCAGCTCAAGGTTTTTTCCCTACGAGCAGTACTTC | CASSSRFFPYEQYF
TRBJ1-3 | TRBV13 | NA | TRBD1 | 14 | TGTGCCAGCAGCGGACGGACAGGGGGAAACACCATATATTTT | CASSGRTGGNTIYF
TRBJ1-2 | TRBV5-4 | NA | NA | 17 | TGTGCCAGCAGCTACCCACCCGGATACCACGAGAGCTATGGCTACACCTTC | CASSYPPGYHESYGYTF
TRBJ1-3 | TRBV6-5 | NA | NA | 14 | TGTGCCAGCAGGGGTTGGGGGGTCGGAAACACCATATATTTT | CASRGWGVGNTIYF
TRBJ2-7 | TRBV4-2 | NA | NA | 12 | TGTGCCAGCAGCCTTTCAAGTGGAGAGCAGTACTTC | CASSLSSGEQYF
TRBJ1-2 | TRBV28 | NA | TRBD1 | 13 | TGTGCCAGCAGTTCGGGACAGGGAATCGGCTACACCTTC | CASSSGQGIGYTF
TRBJ1-4 | TRBV9 | NA | NA | 17 | TGTGCCAGCAGCCCTTGGAATGCGGCCGCAACTAATGAAAAACTGTTTTTT | CASSPWNAAATNEKLFF
TRBJ1-1 | TRBV28 | NA | NA | 12 | TGTGCCAGCATTAGGGGTAACACTGAAGCTTTCTTT | CASIRGNTEAFF
TRBJ1-4 | TRBV4-1 | NA | TRBD1 | 16 | TGCGCCAGCAGCCAAGGACAGGGGGCGGTAGGAGAAAAACTGTTTTTT | CASSQGQGAVGEKLFF
TRBJ2-5 | TRBV27 | NA | TRBD2 | 16 | TGTGCCAGCAGTTCACGACTAGCGGGTAGTCAAGAGACCCAGTACTTC | CASSSRLAGSQETQYF
TRBJ1-6 | TRBV7-2 | NA | NA | 13 | TGTGCCAGCAGCCCCCATACGGGTTCACCCCTCCACTTT | CASSPHTGSPLHF
TRBJ2-4 | TRBV7-2 | once | NA | 19 | TGTGCCAGCAGCCTAGAGGGGGTGGGGGCAGACCTAGCCAAAAACATTCAGTACTTC | CASSLEGVGADLAKNIQYF
TRBJ2-2 | TRBV6-1 | NA | NA | 14 | TGTGCCAGCAGGACAGTATCTGGGGCCGGGGAGCTGTTTTTT | CASRTVSGAGELFF
TRBJ1-2 | TRBV5-5 | NA | TRBD1 | 13 | TGTGCCAGCAGCCCCGGACAGGCTCTGGTCAGCACCTTC | CASSPGQALVSTF
TRBJ1-6 | TRBV19 | NA | NA | 12 | TGTGCCAGTAGTGACTTCAATTCACCCCTCCACTTT | CASSDFNSPLHF
TRBJ2-1 | TRBV21-1 | NA | NA | 20 | TGTGCCAGCAGCAAGCGAAAGTCACCCGTACTAGCGGGGGTTAACAATGAGCAGTTCTTC | CASSKRKSPVLAGVNNEQFF
TRBJ1-1 | TRBV4-1 | NA | TRBD1 | 16 | TGCGCCAGCAGCCAGGGACAGGGGGCGATTTTTACTGAAGCTTTCTTT | CASSQGQGAIFTEAFF
TRBJ1-1 | TRBV25-1 | NA | TRBD1 | 15 | TGTGCCAGCAGTGCCCTCAGGACAGGGAACACTGAAGCTTTCTTT | CASSALRTGNTEAFF
TRBJ2-3 | TRBV10-1 | NA | NA | 15 | TGCGCCAGCAGTCCTGGAGGGGGCGCGGCAGATACGCAGTATTTT | CASSPGGGAADTQYF
TRBJ2-6 | TRBV6-1 | NA | TRBD2 | 18 | TGTGCCAGCAGTGTCGACGGGGGGGGCGGATCTGGGGCCAACGTCCTGACTTTC | CASSVDGGGGSGANVLTF
TRBJ1-4 | TRBV6-1 | NA | TRBD1 | 16 | TGTGCCAGCAGTGTGGGTAGGGGGCTCACTAATGAAAAACTGTTTTTT | CASSVGRGLTNEKLFF
TRBJ1-2 | TRBV5-1 | NA | NA | 14 | TGCGCCAGCAGCCCGCAGGGTGGGGCGGGTGGCTACACCTTC | CASSPQGGAGGYTF
TRBJ2-1 | TRBV6-1 | NA | NA | 11 | TGTGCCAGCAGTGAAGCACGGACGCAGTTCTTC | CASSEARTQFF
TRBJ1-2 | TRBV5-1 | NA | TRBD1 | 15 | TGCGCCAGCAGCTTTTCGACAGGGCTGAACTATGGCTACACCTTC | CASSFSTGLNYGYTF
TRBJ1-5 | TRBV27 | NA | NA | 14 | TGTGCCAGCAGTCCAAATCGTAGCAATCAGCCCCAGCATTTT | CASSPNRSNQPQHF
TRBJ2-3 | TRBV5-6 | NA | TRBD2 | 15 | TGTGCCAGCAGGACTAGCGGGGGGGCCCCAGATACGCAGTATTTT | CASRTSGGAPDTQYF
TRBJ1-6 | TRBV7-2 | NA | NA | 13 | TGTGCCAGCAGCTTATTCTATGATTCACCCCTCCACTTT | CASSLFYDSPLHF
TRBJ1-5 | TRBV28 | NA | NA | 15 | TGTGCCAGCCTCCCGGCGGGTCGGGGCAATCAGCCCCAGCATTTT | CASLPAGRGNQPQHF
TRBJ1-5 | TRBV7-8 | NA | TRBD1 | 15 | TGTGCCAGCAGCCCACGATGGGACAGAGAGAAGCCCCAGCATTTT | CASSPRWDREKPQHF